This note documents a single TCR beta chain sequence. Its antigen is currently unknown. This sample is drawn from a study of blood T cells in healthy people across ages. Study-wide context: T cells yielded about one barcoded beta molecule per two cells through template switching.

The CDR3 is made up of 18 amino acids. Germline-derived CDR1 and CDR2 are SGHRS and YFSETQ. The V and J ends lost 4 bases and 3 bases respectively, with 24 bases between them. Through a sample-barcoded 5' primer and a J-beta primer mix, a second PCR was run for roughly 7 to 11 cycles. Each cDNA molecule received a tag from a template-switch adaptor that had 12 random nucleotides. A minimum of 2.5 million CDR3-containing paired-end reads was obtained for each sample. Via MiXCR, TCRdb re-called the 5' RACE reads, giving one row per CDR3 protein. There are around 1.1 million distinct CDR3 sequences in the sample; 35% to 40% occur only once, and about an eighth lies in the top ten. Study-level findings and limits: Per million T cells, the diversity of TCR beta decreased roughly linearly as age advanced.

The sample comprised blood. The clonotype originates from a man younger than 35 in good health. The rearrangement joins TRBV5-1 to TRBJ2-3; D is possibly TRBD2 (7 bases). The CDR3 loop reads CASSRTPLGGGWTDTQYF. CDR3 coding DNA: TGCGCCAGCAGCAGAACACCCCTAGGCGGGGGCTGGACAGATACGCAGTATTTT.